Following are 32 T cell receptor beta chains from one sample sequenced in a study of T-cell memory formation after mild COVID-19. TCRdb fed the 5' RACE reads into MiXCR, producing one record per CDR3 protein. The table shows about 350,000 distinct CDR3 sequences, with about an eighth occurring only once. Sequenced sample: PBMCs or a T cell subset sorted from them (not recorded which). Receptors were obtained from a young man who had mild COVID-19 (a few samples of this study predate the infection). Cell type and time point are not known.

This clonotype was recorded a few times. The CDR3 coding sequence is TGTGCCAGCAGCGAAAGCTACAGGGAAATCTTCATGAACACTGAAGCTTTCTTT. Its protein is CASSESYREIFMNTEAFF. The chain links TRBV12-3 or TRBV12-4 to TRBJ1-1, with D perhaps TRBD1 (6 bases). Trimming removed 6 bases at V and 0 bases at J, with 23 bases between. CDR3 length: 18 residues.

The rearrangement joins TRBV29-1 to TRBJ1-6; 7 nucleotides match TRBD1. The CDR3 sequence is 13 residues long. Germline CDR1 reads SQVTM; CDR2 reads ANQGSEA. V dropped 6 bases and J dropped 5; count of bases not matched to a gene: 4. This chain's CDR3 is CSVGDSHNSPLHF. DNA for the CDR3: TGCAGCGTCGGGGACAGCCATAATTCACCCCTCCACTTT.

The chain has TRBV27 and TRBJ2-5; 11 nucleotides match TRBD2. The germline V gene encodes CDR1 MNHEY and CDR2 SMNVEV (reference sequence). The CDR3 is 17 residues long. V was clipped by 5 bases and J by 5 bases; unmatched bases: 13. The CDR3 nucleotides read TGTGCCAGCAGTCTACGCTTAGCGGGGGGGCTTATGGAGACCCAGTACTTC. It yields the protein CASSLRLAGGLMETQYF.

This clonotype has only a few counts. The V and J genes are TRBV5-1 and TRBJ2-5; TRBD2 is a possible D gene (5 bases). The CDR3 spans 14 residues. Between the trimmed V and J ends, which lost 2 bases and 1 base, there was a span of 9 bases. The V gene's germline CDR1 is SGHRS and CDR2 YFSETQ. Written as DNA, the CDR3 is TGCGCCAGCAGCTTCCTAGGGAGCCAAGAGACCCAGTACTTC. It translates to CASSFLGSQETQYF.

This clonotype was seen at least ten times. In DNA, the CDR3 is TGTGCCAGCAGTTTATATCCTAGCGGGGGAAGGAACACCGGGGAGCTGTTTTTT. Protein sequence: CASSLYPSGGRNTGELFF. This chain links TRBV27 with TRBJ2-2; the match to TRBD2 covers 10 bases. J lost 1 base, V lost 1 base, and 6 bases had no gene match. The CDR3 loop spans 18 amino acids. Germline loops: CDR1 MNHEY, CDR2 SMNVEV (reference sequence).

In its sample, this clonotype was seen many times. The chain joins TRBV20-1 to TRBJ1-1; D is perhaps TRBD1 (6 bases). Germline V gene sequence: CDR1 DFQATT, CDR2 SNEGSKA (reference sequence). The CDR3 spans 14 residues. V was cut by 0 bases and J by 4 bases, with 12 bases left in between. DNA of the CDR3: TGCAGTGCTAGAGATCCGGACAGAATCACTGAAGCTTTCTTT. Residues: CSARDPDRITEAFF.

The CDR3 here is CASTPPGPNEKLFF. The CDR3 region has the DNA TGTGCCAGCACACCACCGGGTCCCAATGAAAAACTGTTTTTT. The chain couples TRBV28 to TRBJ1-4; D is uncertain. V gave up 7 bases and J gave up 5 bases, with 14 bases separating them. CDR1 MDHEN and CDR2 SYDVKM come from the germline V gene. The CDR3 extends over 14 amino acids.

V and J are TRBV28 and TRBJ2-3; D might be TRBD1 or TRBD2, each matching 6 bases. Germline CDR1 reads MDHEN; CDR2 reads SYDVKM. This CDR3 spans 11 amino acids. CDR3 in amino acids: CAAGGADTQYF. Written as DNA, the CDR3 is TGTGCGGCCGGGGGCGCAGATACGCAGTATTTT.

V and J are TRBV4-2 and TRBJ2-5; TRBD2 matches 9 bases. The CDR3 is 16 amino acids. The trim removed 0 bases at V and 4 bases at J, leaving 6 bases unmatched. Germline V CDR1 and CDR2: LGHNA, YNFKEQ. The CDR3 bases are TGTGCCAGCAGCCAAGATCTGCGGGGGGGCGGAGAGACCCAGTACTTC. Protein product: CASSQDLRGGGETQYF.

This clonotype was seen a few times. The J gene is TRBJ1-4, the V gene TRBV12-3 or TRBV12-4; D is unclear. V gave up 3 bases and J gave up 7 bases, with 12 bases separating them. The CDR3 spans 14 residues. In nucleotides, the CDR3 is TGTGCCAGCAGTTTTGTGGGGATGGCTGAAAAACTGTTTTTT. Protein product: CASSFVGMAEKLFF.

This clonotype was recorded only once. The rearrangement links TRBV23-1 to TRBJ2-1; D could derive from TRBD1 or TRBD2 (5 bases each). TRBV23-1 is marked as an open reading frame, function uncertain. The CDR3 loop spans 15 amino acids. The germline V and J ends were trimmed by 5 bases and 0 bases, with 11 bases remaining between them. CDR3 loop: CASSNRRSSYNEQFF. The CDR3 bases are TGCGCCAGCAGTAACAGGAGGAGCTCCTACAATGAGCAGTTCTTC.

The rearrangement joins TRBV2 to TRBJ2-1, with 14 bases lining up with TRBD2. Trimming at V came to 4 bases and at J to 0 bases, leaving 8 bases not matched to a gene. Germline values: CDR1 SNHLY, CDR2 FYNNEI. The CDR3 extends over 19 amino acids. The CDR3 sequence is CASSGRLAGGLSSYNEQFF. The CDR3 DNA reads TGTGCCAGCAGTGGCCGACTAGCGGGGGGGCTGAGCTCCTACAATGAGCAGTTCTTC.

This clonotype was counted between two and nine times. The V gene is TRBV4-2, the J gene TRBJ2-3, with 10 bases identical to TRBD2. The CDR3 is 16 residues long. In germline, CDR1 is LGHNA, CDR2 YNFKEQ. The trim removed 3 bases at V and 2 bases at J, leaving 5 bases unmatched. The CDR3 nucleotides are TGTGCCAGCAGCCAGAGAGCGGGGGGGAACACAGATACGCAGTATTTT. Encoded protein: CASSQRAGGNTDTQYF.

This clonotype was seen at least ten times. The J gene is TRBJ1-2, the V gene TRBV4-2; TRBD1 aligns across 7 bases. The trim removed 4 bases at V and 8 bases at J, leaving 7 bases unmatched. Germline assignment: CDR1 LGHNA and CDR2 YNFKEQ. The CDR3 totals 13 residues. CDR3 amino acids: CASSLWDREGYTF. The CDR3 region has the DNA TGTGCCAGCAGCCTTTGGGACAGAGAAGGCTACACCTTC.

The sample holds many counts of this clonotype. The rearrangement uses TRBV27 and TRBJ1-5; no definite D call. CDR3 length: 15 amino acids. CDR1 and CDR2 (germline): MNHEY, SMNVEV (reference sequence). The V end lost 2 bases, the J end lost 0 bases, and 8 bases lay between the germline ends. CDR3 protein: CASSLGTDSNQPQHF. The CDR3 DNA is TGTGCCAGCAGTTTAGGTACAGATAGCAATCAGCCCCAGCATTTT.

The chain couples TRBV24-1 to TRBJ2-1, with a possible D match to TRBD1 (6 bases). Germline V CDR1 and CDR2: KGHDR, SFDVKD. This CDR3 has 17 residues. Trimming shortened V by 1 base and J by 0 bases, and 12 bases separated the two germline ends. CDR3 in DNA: TGTGCCACCAGTGATTTTCAGGGGAGTGGCTCCTACAATGAGCAGTTCTTC. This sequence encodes CATSDFQGSGSYNEQFF.

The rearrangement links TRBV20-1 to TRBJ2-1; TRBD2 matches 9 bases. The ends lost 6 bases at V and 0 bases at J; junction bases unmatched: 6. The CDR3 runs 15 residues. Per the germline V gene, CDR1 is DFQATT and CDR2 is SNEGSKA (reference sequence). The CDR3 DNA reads TGCAGTGCAAAGGAGCGGGGGGACTCCTACAATGAGCAGTTCTTC. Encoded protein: CSAKERGDSYNEQFF.

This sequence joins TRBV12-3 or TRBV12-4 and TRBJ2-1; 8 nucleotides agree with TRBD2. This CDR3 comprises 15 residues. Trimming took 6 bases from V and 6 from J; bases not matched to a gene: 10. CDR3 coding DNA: TGTGCCAGCAGGCTTCCGGGACTAGGAAGCAATGAGCAGTTCTTC. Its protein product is CASRLPGLGSNEQFF.

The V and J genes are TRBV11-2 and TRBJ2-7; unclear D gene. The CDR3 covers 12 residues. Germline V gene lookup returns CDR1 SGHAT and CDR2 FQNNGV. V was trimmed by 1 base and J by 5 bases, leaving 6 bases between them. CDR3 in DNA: TGTGCCAGCAGCTTAGTCGTTGACGAGCAGTACTTC. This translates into CASSLVVDEQYF.

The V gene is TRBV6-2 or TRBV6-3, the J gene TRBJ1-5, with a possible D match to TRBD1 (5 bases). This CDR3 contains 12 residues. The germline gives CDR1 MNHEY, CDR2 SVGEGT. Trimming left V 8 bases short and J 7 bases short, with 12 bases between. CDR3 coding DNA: TGTGCCAGCGGGGCAGGTAAGCAGCCCCAGCATTTT. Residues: CASGAGKQPQHF.

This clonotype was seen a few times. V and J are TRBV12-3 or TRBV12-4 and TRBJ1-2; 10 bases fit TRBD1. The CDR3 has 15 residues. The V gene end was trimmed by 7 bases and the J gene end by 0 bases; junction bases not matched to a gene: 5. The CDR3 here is CASIAGQGSNYGYTF. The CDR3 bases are TGTGCCAGCATAGCGGGACAGGGGTCTAACTATGGCTACACCTTC.

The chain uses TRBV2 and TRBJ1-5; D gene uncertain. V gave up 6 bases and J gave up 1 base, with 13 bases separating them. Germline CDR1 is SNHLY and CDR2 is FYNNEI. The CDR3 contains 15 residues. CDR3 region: CASRVDNGSNQPQHF. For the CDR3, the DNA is TGTGCCAGCAGGGTGGATAACGGAAGCAATCAGCCCCAGCATTTT.

The CDR3 DNA follows: TGTGCCAGCAGTTTAGGTAGGGACACGTCCTACGAGCAGTACGTC. It codes for CASSLGRDTSYEQYV. The rearrangement uses TRBV28 and TRBJ2-7; possible D gene TRBD1, 6 bases. Trimming left V 2 bases short and J 1 base short, with 12 bases between. Per germline, CDR1 MDHEN and CDR2 SYDVKM. CDR3 length equals 15 residues.

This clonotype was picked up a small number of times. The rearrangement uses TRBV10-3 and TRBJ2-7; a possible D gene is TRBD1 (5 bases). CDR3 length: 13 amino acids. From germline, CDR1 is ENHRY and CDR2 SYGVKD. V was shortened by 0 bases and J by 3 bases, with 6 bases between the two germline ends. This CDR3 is CAISESGVYEQYV. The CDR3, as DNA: TGTGCCATCAGTGAGTCAGGGGTCTACGAGCAGTACGTC.

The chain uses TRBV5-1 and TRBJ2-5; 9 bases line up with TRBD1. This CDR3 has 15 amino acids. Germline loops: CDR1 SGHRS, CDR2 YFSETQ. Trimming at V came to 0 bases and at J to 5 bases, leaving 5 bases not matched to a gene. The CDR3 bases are TGCGCCAGCAGCTTGGGACAGGGGGTCAGCGAGACCCAGTACTTC. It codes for CASSLGQGVSETQYF.

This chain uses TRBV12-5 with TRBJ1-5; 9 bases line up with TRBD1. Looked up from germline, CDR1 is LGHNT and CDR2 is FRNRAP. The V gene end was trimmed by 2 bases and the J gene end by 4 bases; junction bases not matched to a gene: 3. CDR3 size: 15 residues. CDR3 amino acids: CASGLWGTGNQPQHF. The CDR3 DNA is TGTGCTAGTGGTTTGTGGGGGACAGGGAATCAGCCCCAGCATTTT.

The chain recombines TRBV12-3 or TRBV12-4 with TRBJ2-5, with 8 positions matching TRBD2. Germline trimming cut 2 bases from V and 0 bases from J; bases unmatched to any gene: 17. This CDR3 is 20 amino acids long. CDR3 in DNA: TGTGCCAGCAGTTTAAGGGTTCGGGGACTAGGGGGGGTTTACCAAGAGACCCAGTACTTC. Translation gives CASSLRVRGLGGVYQETQYF.

CDR3 amino acids: CASSTSDRGFQPQHF. DNA for the CDR3: TGTGCCAGCAGTACCTCGGACAGGGGGTTTCAGCCCCAGCATTTT. The V and J genes are TRBV28 and TRBJ1-5; 10 nucleotides align to TRBD1. The germline CDR1 and CDR2 sequences are MDHEN and SYDVKM. The junction had 7 bases not matched to a gene; V was cut back by 5 bases and J by 6 bases. The CDR3 extends over 15 amino acids.

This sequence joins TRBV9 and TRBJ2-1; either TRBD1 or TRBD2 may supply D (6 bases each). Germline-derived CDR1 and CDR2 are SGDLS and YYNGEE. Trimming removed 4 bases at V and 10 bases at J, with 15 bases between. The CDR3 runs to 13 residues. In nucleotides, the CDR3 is TGTGCCAGCAGCTCCGGGGGACACGGGGAGCAGTTCTTC. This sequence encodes CASSSGGHGEQFF.

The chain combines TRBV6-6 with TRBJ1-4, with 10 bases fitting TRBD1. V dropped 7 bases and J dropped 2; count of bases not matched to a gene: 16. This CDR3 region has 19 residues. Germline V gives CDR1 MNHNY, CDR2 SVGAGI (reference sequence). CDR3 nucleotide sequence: TGTGCCAGCAAAACGGCCGCCGGACAGGGGGGTGAGACTAATGAAAAACTGTTTTTT. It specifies CASKTAAGQGGETNEKLFF.

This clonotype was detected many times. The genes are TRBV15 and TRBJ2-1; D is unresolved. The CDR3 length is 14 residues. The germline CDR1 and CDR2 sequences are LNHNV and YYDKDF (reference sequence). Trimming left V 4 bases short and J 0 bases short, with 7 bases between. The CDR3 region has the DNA TGTGCCACCAGCATCCAGAGCTCCTACAATGAGCAGTTCTTC. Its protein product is CATSIQSSYNEQFF.

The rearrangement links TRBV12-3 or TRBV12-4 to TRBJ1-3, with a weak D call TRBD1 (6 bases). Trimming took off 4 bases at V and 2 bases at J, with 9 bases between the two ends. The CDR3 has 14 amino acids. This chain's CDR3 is CASSYREAGNTIYF. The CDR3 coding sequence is TGTGCCAGCAGTTACAGGGAGGCTGGAAACACCATATATTTT.